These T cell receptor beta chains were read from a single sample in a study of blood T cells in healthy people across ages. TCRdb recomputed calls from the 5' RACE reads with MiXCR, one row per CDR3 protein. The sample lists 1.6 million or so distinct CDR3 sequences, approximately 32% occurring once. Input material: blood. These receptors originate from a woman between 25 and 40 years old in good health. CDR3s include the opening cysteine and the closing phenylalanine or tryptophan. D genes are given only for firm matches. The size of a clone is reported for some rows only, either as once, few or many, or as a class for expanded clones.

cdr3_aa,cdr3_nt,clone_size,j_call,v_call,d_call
CASSPSGATTYGYTF,TGTGCCAGCAGCCCTAGCGGAGCCACGACCTATGGCTACACCTTC,few,TRBJ1-2,TRBV7-3,.
CASSVGASDGLYEQYF,TGTGCCAGCAGCGTAGGAGCCTCGGACGGCCTCTACGAGCAGTACTTC,few,TRBJ2-7,TRBV9,.
CASSLGTSDFAEQFF,TGTGCCAGCAGTTTAGGGACTAGCGACTTTGCGGAGCAGTTCTTC,.,TRBJ2-1,TRBV27,TRBD2
CASSPGTGTNTGELFF,TGCGCCAGCAGCCCCGGGACAGGGACGAACACCGGGGAGCTGTTTTTT,few,TRBJ2-2,TRBV5-1,TRBD1
CSVEHRGSETQYF,TGCAGCGTTGAGCACAGGGGGTCAGAGACCCAGTACTTC,many,TRBJ2-5,TRBV29-1,TRBD1
CSVGLSYEQYF,TGCAGCGTTGGGCTCTCCTACGAGCAGTACTTC,many,TRBJ2-7,TRBV29-1,.
CASIILDRTDQPQHF,TGTGCCAGCATCATTTTGGACCGAACCGATCAGCCCCAGCATTTT,.,TRBJ1-5,TRBV6-1,.
CASTDPGAVGGHLETQYF,TGTGCCAGCACAGACCCTGGGGCCGTGGGTGGACATTTAGAGACCCAGTACTTC,.,TRBJ2-5,TRBV25-1,.
CASSPEDRADGYTF,TGTGCCAGCTCACCGGAGGACAGGGCGGATGGCTACACCTTC,few,TRBJ1-2,TRBV18,TRBD1
CASSPGQGEIGELFF,TGTGCCAGCAGCCCCGGACAGGGAGAAATCGGGGAGCTGTTTTTT,.,TRBJ2-2,TRBV5-5,TRBD1
CAVSGGEFGGYTF,TGTGCCGTCAGTGGAGGAGAGTTCGGTGGCTACACCTTC,many,TRBJ1-2,TRBV7-2,.
CSARRVPHEQYF,TGCAGTGCTAGGAGGGTACCCCACGAGCAGTACTTC,.,TRBJ2-7,TRBV20-1,.
CASSVGGSGGISYNEQFF,TGTGCCAGCAGCGTAGGAGGTAGCGGGGGGATCTCCTACAATGAGCAGTTCTTC,.,TRBJ2-1,TRBV9,TRBD2
CAIGQTSNEQFF,TGTGCCATCGGACAGACTAGCAATGAGCAGTTCTTC,few,TRBJ2-1,TRBV10-3,.
CSASPGGVIGYDYTF,TGCAGTGCTAGTCCTGGGGGGGTGATTGGCTATGACTACACCTTC,.,TRBJ1-2,TRBV20-1,.
CAISSPGDRGPEGETQYF,TGTGCCATCAGTAGCCCCGGGGACAGGGGGCCTGAGGGAGAGACCCAGTACTTC,many,TRBJ2-5,TRBV10-3,TRBD1
CATSRGMGGPEQYF,TGTGCCACCAGCAGAGGAATGGGAGGCCCGGAGCAGTATTTT,.,TRBJ2-3,TRBV15,.
CASTMLGTHTGELFF,TGTGCCAGCACCATGCTGGGCACCCACACCGGGGAGCTGTTTTTT,.,TRBJ2-2,TRBV9,.
CASSQASRGTSTDTQYF,TGTGCCAGCAGCCAAGCATCCCGGGGAACCAGCACAGATACGCAGTATTTT,few,TRBJ2-3,TRBV4-2,.
CASSLGRRVTDTQYF,TGTGCCAGCAGCTTGGGGCGGAGGGTAACGGATACGCAGTATTTT,.,TRBJ2-3,TRBV5-6,.
CASSPHPAGELFF,TGTGCCAGCTCACCCCATCCAGCCGGGGAGCTGTTTTTT,.,TRBJ2-2,TRBV18,.
CATGQGEGGYTF,TGTGCCACCGGACAGGGCGAGGGCGGCTACACCTTC,few,TRBJ1-2,TRBV28,TRBD1
CASMNRRGEFYGYTF,TGTGCCAGCATGAATCGGCGGGGCGAATTCTATGGCTACACCTTC,.,TRBJ1-2,TRBV13,.
CASSGRTGGTEKLFF,TGTGCCAGCAGCGGACGGACAGGGGGGACTGAAAAACTGTTTTTT,few,TRBJ1-4,TRBV7-2,TRBD1
CASSFLVEDTQYF,TGTGCCAGCAGTTTTCTAGTGGAAGATACGCAGTATTTT,few,TRBJ2-3,TRBV2,.
CASSQRTGSGPYEQYF,TGTGCCAGCAGCCAACGGACAGGGTCGGGCCCCTACGAGCAGTACTTC,many,TRBJ2-7,TRBV5-5,TRBD1
CSVEGPGGLFNYGYTF,TGCAGCGTTGAAGGCCCCGGGGGTCTATTTAACTATGGCTACACCTTC,few,TRBJ1-2,TRBV29-1,.
CASSLLVLGSSERLYEQYF,TGCGCCAGCAGCTTGTTGGTCTTGGGTTCTAGCGAGAGATTATACGAGCAGTACTTC,.,TRBJ2-7,TRBV5-1,.
CASSLVPLGGGTQYF,TGTGCCAGCAGCTTAGTTCCTCTCGGTGGCGGTACGCAGTATTTT,many,TRBJ2-3,TRBV11-1,.
CAWRVGLAGNEQFF,TGTGCCTGGAGGGTTGGACTAGCGGGAAATGAGCAGTTCTTC,.,TRBJ2-1,TRBV30,TRBD2
CASSAPSTGVYGYTF,TGTGCCAGCAGCGCCCCTTCTACAGGGGTCTATGGCTACACCTTC,.,TRBJ1-2,TRBV6-1,TRBD1
CASSDSFRGGTQYF,TGTGCCAGCAGTGACTCGTTCAGAGGCGGTACGCAGTATTTT,few,TRBJ2-3,TRBV6-4,.
CASSVFDTGTDSPLHF,TGTGCCAGCAGCGTCTTTGATACGGGGACAGATTCACCCCTCCACTTT,.,TRBJ1-6,TRBV9,TRBD1
CSATALVHNEQYF,TGCAGTGCTACGGCGTTAGTGCACAATGAGCAGTACTTC,.,TRBJ2-5,TRBV20-1,.
CASSLGRLAVYTDTQYF,TGTGCCAGCAGCTTAGGGCGGCTAGCGGTTTACACAGATACGCAGTATTTT,.,TRBJ2-3,TRBV7-9,TRBD2
CASCLSGTIYEQYF,TGTGCCAGCTGCCTGAGCGGGACAATCTACGAGCAGTACTTC,.,TRBJ2-7,TRBV7-9,.
CSGVEQGAILETQYF,TGCAGTGGAGTGGAACAGGGGGCTATTCTAGAGACCCAGTACTTC,.,TRBJ2-5,TRBV20-1,TRBD1
CASSLDRSNNEQFF,TGTGCCAGCAGCTTAGATAGATCGAACAATGAGCAGTTCTTC,.,TRBJ2-1,TRBV11-3,.
CSAATSGFREQFF,TGCAGTGCGGCAACTAGCGGGTTTCGAGAGCAGTTCTTC,few,TRBJ2-1,TRBV20-1,TRBD2
CASSLISGRFDNEQFF,TGTGCCAGCAGTTTGATTAGCGGGAGGTTTGACAATGAGCAGTTCTTC,.,TRBJ2-1,TRBV27,TRBD2
CASSISRDKTYEQYF,TGTGCCAGCAGTATATCCCGGGACAAAACCTACGAGCAGTACTTC,few,TRBJ2-7,TRBV12-3/TRBV12-4,.
CAWSTRLNTEAFF,TGTGCCTGGAGTACCCGGTTGAACACTGAAGCTTTCTTT,few,TRBJ1-1,TRBV30,.
CASSSQTSGSDTQYF,TGTGCCAGCAGTTCTCAGACTAGCGGGAGTGATACGCAGTATTTT,.,TRBJ2-3,TRBV12-3/TRBV12-4,TRBD2
CASSVWTARSDEQFF,TGTGCCAGCAGCGTCTGGACAGCCCGTTCGGATGAGCAGTTCTTC,many,TRBJ2-1,TRBV7-6,.
CASRLLAEGYNEQFF,TGTGCCAGCAGGCTACTAGCGGAGGGTTACAATGAGCAGTTCTTC,.,TRBJ2-1,TRBV6-1,TRBD2
CATRGLGEQYF,TGTGCCACCAGGGGCCTTGGCGAGCAGTACTTC,.,TRBJ2-7,TRBV15,.
CASSIGTSYNEQYF,TGTGCCAGCAGTATCGGAACATCCTACAATGAGCAGTACTTC,.,TRBJ2-7,TRBV12-3/TRBV12-4,.
CASSLSVEDTQYF,TGTGCCAGCAGTTTATCAGTCGAAGATACGCAGTATTTT,few,TRBJ2-3,TRBV12-3/TRBV12-4,.
CASSVGSRQETQYF,TGTGCCAGCAGCGTAGGTTCCCGGCAAGAGACCCAGTACTTC,few,TRBJ2-5,TRBV9,.
CASAATGTGTYNEQFF,TGCGCCAGCGCAGCGACCGGGACAGGAACCTACAATGAGCAGTTCTTC,.,TRBJ2-1,TRBV4-1,TRBD1
CSARGEETQYF,TGCAGTGCAAGAGGGGAGGAGACCCAGTACTTC,many,TRBJ2-5,TRBV20-1,.
CASSSYSGFYNEQFF,TGCGCCAGCAGTAGCTATAGCGGCTTTTACAATGAGCAGTTCTTC,.,TRBJ2-1,TRBV10-2,.
CASSLERTSGGSRTDTQYF,TGTGCCAGCAGCCTCGAGAGGACTAGCGGGGGATCTCGCACAGATACGCAGTATTTT,many,TRBJ2-3,TRBV4-2,TRBD2